This TCR beta chain was found in a study of blood T cell repertoires in COVID-19. Measured with immunoSEQ multiplex PCR; TCRdb has only the in-frame clones, and not every one. Of over 250,000 clones listed, 88% were seen once; the top ten hold roughly 4%. The table lists this clone with a few counts. Germline CDR1 and CDR2: LGHNA and YNFKEQ. V was clipped by 0 bases and J by 7 bases, with 13 bases between them. The CDR3 sequence is 15 residues long. The sequencing input was peripheral blood. This clonotype was obtained from a man in his sixties who had recovered from COVID-19. The chain combines TRBV4-2 with TRBJ2-1, with a possible D match to TRBD2 (5 bases). CDR3 residues: CASSQDFTSGNEQFF. The DNA for the CDR3 is TGTGCCAGCAGCCAAGACTTCACTAGTGGGAATGAGCAGTTCTTC.